The present T cell receptor (beta chain) was sequenced within a study of PD-1 blockade in classical Hodgkin lymphoma. Looking at the study overall: Nivolumab dosed at 3 mg/kg went to patients intravenously every 2 weeks. Study observations and caveats: The diversity seen at baseline in complete responders resembled that of newly diagnosed patients.

Relapse after autologous stem cell transplantation occurred in every patient, and brentuximab vedotin exposure varied. The CDR3 is 15 residues long. V shed 1 base and J shed 7 bases, with 14 bases lying between them. Germline CDR1 SGHDT, CDR2 YYEEEE. With regard to this clone: The antigen is undetermined.

Using immunoSEQ multiplex PCR, the repertoire was profiled, and TCRdb retains in-frame clones only, with some absent. The sample records around 41,000 clones, roughly three quarters being singletons. The material sequenced was peripheral blood mononuclear cells (PBMCs), taken before the second cycle of nivolumab. This sequence originates from a human donor with classical Hodgkin lymphoma. J is TRBJ2-2 and V is TRBV5-6; the D gene is possibly TRBD2 (5 bases). The CDR3 DNA reads TGTGCCAGCAGCTTGTTGAAGATCGGGAACGGGGAGCTGTTTTTT. Protein product: CASSLLKIGNGELFF.